This paragraph covers one T cell receptor beta chain sequence. Its specificity is not known. This entry belongs to a study of blood T cells in healthy people across ages. Every donor contributed roughly 10 milliliters of peripheral blood by blood draw. Next came a second PCR, run for about 7 to 12 cycles, which used a sample-barcoded 5' primer along with a J-beta primer mix. Sequencing recovered at least 3 million CDR3-containing paired-end reads from each sample. Each CDR3 protein is one row after TCRdb ran MiXCR on the 5' RACE reads. The data contain some 900,000 distinct CDR3 sequences, about 48% of them singletons. Trimming removed 1 base at V and 11 bases at J, with 19 bases between. This CDR3 is 15 amino acids long. Study results and limitations: The study found more naive CD4+ cells and higher diversity in long-lived than aged donors.

The chain carries TRBV12-3 or TRBV12-4 and TRBJ2-3; no clear D gene. This receptor was identified in a man aged 30-40 years in good health. Sequenced material: blood. The CDR3 region has the DNA TGTGCCAGCAGTTTAGGGAGAGTGAGAGCAGATGTGCAGTATTTT. Protein product: CASSLGRVRADVQYF.